This T cell receptor (beta chain) was sequenced for a study of CD8+CD57+ T cells in acquired aplastic anemia. This CDR3 has 17 residues. Per the germline V gene, CDR1 is SGHAT and CDR2 is FQNNGV. V shed 2 bases and J 5 bases; nucleotides not matched to a gene: 11. Profiling of TCR beta VDJ combinations and CDR3 sequences used genomic DNA as template. TCRdb independently ran MiXCR on the reads; one entry per CDR3 protein. The sample records some 130,000 distinct CDR3 sequences, 40% to 60% being singletons. Material for sequencing was sorted CD4+, CD8+, or CD8+CD57+ T cells (not recorded which) from PBMCs. The receptor comes from a human donor in good health, serving as a control. The V gene is TRBV11-2, the J gene TRBJ2-5; 10 bases line up with TRBD2. The DNA for the CDR3 is TGTGCCAGCAGCTTATCAGCGGGGGGGATGAGGTCGGAGACCCAGTACTTC. Protein product: CASSLSAGGMRSETQYF.